This is a list of T cell receptor beta chains from one sample in a study of cytomegalovirus exposure and HLA in healthy donors. Repertoires were generated with immunoSEQ multiplex PCR, while TCRdb's copy carries only in-frame clones and drops some. In the table there are approximately 160,000 clones, around 65% of which are singletons. Sequenced: PBMCs. The receptors derive from a woman aged 40 to 55 in good health and CMV-seropositive. CDR3s include the opening cysteine and the closing phenylalanine or tryptophan. The D gene is left open where the match is weak. The size of a clone is reported for some rows only, either as once, few or many, or as a class for expanded clones.

d_gene: TRBD1; v_gene: TRBV7-2; abundance: .; j_gene: TRBJ2-6; CDR3aa: CASSSGQGAFGANVLTF; CDR3nt: TGTGCCAGCAGCTCGGGACAGGGGGCGTTTGGGGCCAACGTCCTGACTTTC
d_gene: .; v_gene: TRBV5-5; abundance: .; j_gene: TRBJ1-1; CDR3aa: CASSLAGNTEAFF; CDR3nt: TGTGCCAGCAGCTTGGCAGGGAACACTGAAGCTTTCTTT
d_gene: .; v_gene: TRBV6-5; abundance: .; j_gene: TRBJ1-3; CDR3aa: CASSSTSGNTIYF; CDR3nt: TGTGCCAGCAGTTCTACCTCGGGAAACACCATATATTTT
d_gene: TRBD2; v_gene: TRBV7-3; abundance: .; j_gene: TRBJ2-3; CDR3aa: CASSPSGADTQYF; CDR3nt: TGTGCCAGCAGCCCCAGCGGGGCGGATACGCAGTATTTT
d_gene: .; v_gene: TRBV6-5; abundance: .; j_gene: TRBJ1-3; CDR3aa: CASSYSGAVSGNTIYF; CDR3nt: TGTGCCAGCAGTTACTCTGGTGCAGTCTCTGGAAACACCATATATTTT
d_gene: TRBD1; v_gene: TRBV6-5; abundance: few; j_gene: TRBJ1-1; CDR3aa: CASSYQQGEKAFF; CDR3nt: TGTGCCAGCAGTTACCAACAGGGGGAGAAAGCTTTCTTT
d_gene: .; v_gene: TRBV2; abundance: .; j_gene: TRBJ2-2; CDR3aa: CASSEHTPTGELFF; CDR3nt: TGTGCCAGCAGTGAACACACCCCTACCGGGGAGCTGTTTTTT
d_gene: .; v_gene: TRBV4-3; abundance: few; j_gene: TRBJ1-1; CDR3aa: CASSQDRGAYENTEAFF; CDR3nt: TGCGCCAGCAGCCAAGATCGGGGGGCCTATGAGAACACTGAAGCTTTCTTT
d_gene: .; v_gene: TRBV28; abundance: .; j_gene: TRBJ1-4; CDR3aa: CASSPTALADEKLFF; CDR3nt: TGTGCCAGCAGTCCCACAGCATTAGCGGATGAAAAACTGTTTTTT
d_gene: TRBD2; v_gene: TRBV7-6; abundance: few; j_gene: TRBJ2-2; CDR3aa: CASSQRAGGLQTGELFF; CDR3nt: TGTGCCAGCAGCCAGAGGGCGGGGGGGCTTCAAACCGGGGAGCTGTTTTTT
d_gene: TRBD1; v_gene: TRBV5-6; abundance: few; j_gene: TRBJ1-2; CDR3aa: CASSFHRGGYGYPF; CDR3nt: TGTGCCAGCAGCTTCCACAGGGGGGGCTATGGCTACCCCTTC
d_gene: TRBD2; v_gene: TRBV19; abundance: .; j_gene: TRBJ2-7; CDR3aa: CASSPFSGRGDEQYF; CDR3nt: TGTGCCAGTAGCCCCTTTAGCGGGAGAGGGGACGAGCAGTACTTC
d_gene: TRBD2; v_gene: TRBV11-3; abundance: once; j_gene: TRBJ2-3; CDR3aa: CASSPTGVAGGDTQYF; CDR3nt: TGTGCCAGCAGTCCTACTGGGGTAGCGGGGGGAGATACGCAGTATTTT
d_gene: TRBD2; v_gene: TRBV2; abundance: .; j_gene: TRBJ2-7; CDR3aa: CASSREGHYSEQYF; CDR3nt: TGTGCCAGCAGTCGGGAGGGTCACTACTCCGAGCAGTACTTC
d_gene: .; v_gene: TRBV30; abundance: .; j_gene: TRBJ1-4; CDR3aa: CAWSRPLSRGNEKLFF; CDR3nt: TGTGCCTGGAGTCGACCTTTATCTCGCGGGAATGAAAAACTGTTTTTT
d_gene: .; v_gene: TRBV5-1; abundance: .; j_gene: TRBJ2-7; CDR3aa: CASSLGGYSYEQYF; CDR3nt: TGCGCCAGCAGCTTGGGCGGGTACTCCTACGAGCAGTACTTC
d_gene: .; v_gene: TRBV7-9; abundance: .; j_gene: TRBJ1-2; CDR3aa: CASSLSGGRGYTF; CDR3nt: TGTGCCAGCAGCCTCTCCGGGGGAAGGGGCTACACCTTC
d_gene: .; v_gene: TRBV19; abundance: .; j_gene: TRBJ1-1; CDR3aa: CASRARRDTEAFF; CDR3nt: TGTGCCAGTAGGGCTCGTCGGGACACTGAAGCTTTCTTT
d_gene: .; v_gene: TRBV6-1; abundance: .; j_gene: TRBJ1-6; CDR3aa: CASTATELSGSLHF; CDR3nt: TGTGCCAGCACTGCGACTGAGCTTAGTGGGTCCCTCCACTTT
d_gene: TRBD2; v_gene: TRBV11-3; abundance: .; j_gene: TRBJ2-1; CDR3aa: CASRAGDLGEQFF; CDR3nt: TGTGCCAGCAGAGCGGGGGATCTAGGGGAGCAGTTCTTC